This TCR beta chain derives from a study of blood T cell repertoires in COVID-19. Across the whole study: From the United States, Italy and Spain came samples of acute and convalescent COVID-19. Nucleic acid was either cDNA or gDNA, and it came from T cells, B-cell-depleted T cells, or PBMCs.

Trimming shortened V by 3 bases and J by 4 bases, and 8 bases separated the two germline ends. The CDR3 has 13 amino acids. CDR1 and CDR2 (germline): SGHVS, FQNEAQ. Some clones are missing from TCRdb's copy, which holds only in-frame ones; the method was immunoSEQ multiplex PCR. The sample carries about 95,000 clones, 84% recorded once. The sequence came from a human donor in a cohort sampled during active COVID-19. Sequenced material: peripheral blood. The genes are TRBV7-8 and TRBJ2-3; D gene ambiguous. DNA for the CDR3: TGTGCCAGCAGCTTGACAATTTCAGATACGCAGTATTTT. Translated: CASSLTISDTQYF.